Listed here is a single T cell receptor beta chain. Its matching antigen is unknown. The sample originates from a study of graft-versus-host responses after intestinal transplantation. About the study: Among the recipients, all got anti-thymocyte globulin induction and then tacrolimus and steroids for 2 to 3 years.

This CDR3 is built from 14 residues. V shed 4 bases and J 4 bases; nucleotides not matched to a gene: 4. Germline V gene sequence: CDR1 SGHNT, CDR2 YYREEE (reference sequence). Data came from immunoSEQ multiplex PCR; TCRdb stores just in-frame clones and leaves some out. The sample has approximately 12,000 clones, over 70% seen once. Study-wide findings and caveats: Individuals who had graft-donor T cell macrochimerism had allografts that showed high graft-versus-host to host-versus-graft clonal ratios. There was an association between peak levels of circulating GvH clones and early post-transplant HvG declines. Researchers found GvH clones in recipient marrow, and some showed up first in ileum or blood.

Graft-derived tissue was subjected to processing to liberate intraepithelial and lamina propria lymphocytes. The origin of this receptor is a human patient who received an intestinal transplant, so some T cells may come from the graft donor. The V and J genes are TRBV5-4 and TRBJ2-3; TRBD2 agrees at 9 bases. The source material was ileum tissue, sampled 140 to 150 days after intestinal transplantation. CDR3 sequence reads: CASSPGLAPDTQYF. The CDR3 coding sequence is TGTGCCAGCAGCCCGGGACTAGCACCAGATACGCAGTATTTT.